Following are 15 T cell receptor beta chains from one sample sequenced in a study of blood T cell repertoires in COVID-19. The data were produced by immunoSEQ multiplex PCR, yet TCRdb's version contains in-frame clones alone and is incomplete. The table has around 40,000 clones, more than 80% seen once. Sequencing used peripheral blood. All receptors come from a man in his sixties with active COVID-19.

The chain carries TRBV5-1 and TRBJ2-5, with 8 bases identical to TRBD1. CDR3 size: 15 residues. CDR1 is SGHRS, CDR2 YFSETQ, per germline. The ends lost 4 bases at V and 4 bases at J; junction bases unmatched: 9. CDR3 sequence: CASSTGQGPPETQYF. CDR3 sequence (DNA): TGCGCCAGCAGCACAGGACAGGGACCACCAGAGACCCAGTACTTC.

Of note for this clone: Other DNA sequences in the sample encode the same CDR3. The chain combines TRBV6-2 or TRBV6-3 with TRBJ2-7, with D perhaps TRBD2 (5 bases). The ends were cut back, 6 bases at V and 5 bases at J, with 8 bases in the middle. Germline-derived CDR1 and CDR2 are MNHEY and SVGEGT. The CDR3 spans 11 residues. The chain's CDR3 is CASSTGNEQYF. The CDR3 DNA is TGTGCCAGCAGCACGGGAAACGAGCAGTACTTC.

The V and J genes are TRBV7-9 and TRBJ2-2; D ambiguous. CDR1 is SEHNR, CDR2 FQNEAQ, per germline (reference sequence). The ends were cut back, 1 base at V and 3 bases at J, with 9 bases in the middle. The CDR3 runs to 15 residues. CDR3 amino acids: CASSLGQADTGELFF. The CDR3 DNA sequence: TGTGCCAGCAGCTTAGGCCAGGCAGACACCGGGGAGCTGTTTTTT.

This chain joins TRBV13 and TRBJ1-5; 11 nucleotides agree with TRBD1. This CDR3 is built from 17 residues. Per the germline V gene, CDR1 is PRHDT and CDR2 is FYEKMQ (reference sequence). The trim removed 0 bases at V and 3 bases at J, leaving 4 bases unmatched. CDR3 DNA: TGTGCCAGCAGCTTAGGGGGGACAGGGGGTATCAATCAGCCCCAGCATTTT. Amino acids: CASSLGGTGGINQPQHF.

The chain carries TRBV7-9 and TRBJ1-4, with 7 positions matching TRBD1. The CDR3 is made up of 15 amino acids. V lost 4 bases, J lost 7 bases, and 9 bases stayed unmatched. Germline CDR1 is SEHNR and CDR2 is FQNEAQ (reference sequence). CDR3 coding DNA: TGTGCCAGCAGCTCTCTACAGGGGAAGGGTGAAAAACTGTTTTTT. The encoded protein is CASSSLQGKGEKLFF.

The chain carries TRBV5-4 and TRBJ2-3; D unresolved. CDR1 and CDR2 (germline): SGHNT, YYREEE (reference sequence). This CDR3 is 13 amino acids long. Trimming took 4 bases from V and 1 from J, leaving 7 bases between them. The DNA of the CDR3 is TGTGCCAGCAGCATCCGTGGCACAGATACGCAGTATTTT. It encodes CASSIRGTDTQYF.

V is TRBV7-3 and J is TRBJ2-7, with 11 bases fitting TRBD2. Trimming cost V 5 bases and J 0 bases; bases outside gene matches: 0. The CDR3 length is 14 residues. Germline assignment: CDR1 SGHTA and CDR2 FQGTGA. The CDR3, as DNA: TGTGCCAGCAGCGGGACTAGCGGCTCCTACGAGCAGTACTTC. It codes for CASSGTSGSYEQYF.

V usage is TRBV6-4 and J usage is TRBJ1-2; TRBD1 might be the D (5 bases). From germline, CDR1 is MRHNA and CDR2 SNTAGT. V was trimmed by 0 bases and J by 2 bases, leaving 13 bases between them. The length of the CDR3 is 16 residues. CDR3 DNA: TGTGCCAGCAGTGACTCCAGGGTTTTAACCAACTATGGCTACACCTTC. Translating it yields CASSDSRVLTNYGYTF.

The rearrangement uses TRBV10-3 and TRBJ2-7; the D gene is possibly TRBD2 (5 bases). V lost 6 bases and J lost 5, with 11 bases in between. The CDR3 has 12 residues. Germline V lookup: CDR1 ENHRY, CDR2 SYGVKD. CDR3 DNA sequence: TGTGCCATCAGCCAAGACTACGACGAGCAGTACTTC. Translated, it gives CAISQDYDEQYF.

This chain uses TRBV18 with TRBJ2-1; D ambiguous. The CDR3 length is 14 residues. V lost 0 bases and J 7 bases, leaving 10 bases between the germline ends. Germline values: CDR1 KGHSH, CDR2 LQKENI. In nucleotides, the CDR3 is TGTGCCAGCTCACCACCAACAGCCGCGAATGAGCAGTTCTTC. As protein: CASSPPTAANEQFF.

This chain connects TRBV27 to TRBJ2-2; D perhaps matches TRBD1 (6 bases). Germline V lookup: CDR1 MNHEY, CDR2 SMNVEV (reference sequence). V was shortened by 4 bases and J by 0 bases, with 21 bases between the two germline ends. The CDR3 covers 19 residues. CDR3 protein: CASSSYTTAGTTNTGELFF. CDR3 bases: TGTGCCAGCAGTTCATACACCACCGCCGGGACAACGAACACCGGGGAGCTGTTTTTT.

This clone has only a few counts. V is TRBV29-1 and J is TRBJ2-1; TRBD1 matches at 8 bases. With V trimmed by 5 bases and J by 14 bases, 5 bases remained unmatched. The CDR3 spans 10 residues. The V gene's germline CDR1 is SQVTM and CDR2 ANQGSEA. CDR3 DNA: TGCAGCGTTCGGACAGGGAGCGAGTTCTTC. It is translated as CSVRTGSEFF.

V usage is TRBV5-1 and J usage is TRBJ2-3, with TRBD2 matching over 8 bases. The CDR3 length is 15 residues. J gave up 2 bases and V 5 bases, and 7 bases lay outside the gene matches. Germline V gene data show CDR1 as SGHRS and CDR2 as YFSETQ. CDR3 coding DNA: TGCGCCAGCAGGGGACTACTAGCGGACACAGATACGCAGTATTTT. Translated: CASRGLLADTDTQYF.

This clone was seen a handful of times. The V and J genes are TRBV9 and TRBJ2-3; no clear D. Germline CDR1 SGDLS, CDR2 YYNGEE. There are 13 residues in the CDR3. V was shortened by 4 bases and J by 6 bases, with 12 bases between the two germline ends. CDR3: CASSLMLWDTQYF. The CDR3 DNA reads as TGTGCCAGCAGCCTAATGTTGTGGGATACGCAGTATTTT.

The rearrangement joins TRBV24-1 to TRBJ1-2; TRBD1 is a possible D gene (5 bases). This CDR3 has 15 amino acids. CDR1 is KGHDR, CDR2 SFDVKD, per germline. V lost 4 bases to trimming and J lost 5 bases, with 16 bases between them. The CDR3 region has the DNA TGTGCCACCAGTGACCCGCGGTCAGGGTCGTATGGCTACACCTTC. It codes for CATSDPRSGSYGYTF.